This TCR beta chain was found in a study of T-cell reconstitution after alpha-beta-depleted transplantation in children. Preparation of the TCRbeta library was carried out with unique molecular identifiers. TCRdb itself ran the PCR reads through MiXCR, one entry per CDR3 protein. The table includes just under 350,000 distinct CDR3 sequences, 15% to 20% detected once. The CDR3 consists of 16 residues. Trimming took 3 bases from V and 2 from J; bases not matched to a gene: 10. CDR1 is DFQATT and CDR2 is SNEGSKA in the germline V gene (reference sequence). This clonotype came up a few times. Its antigen is unidentified. Study-wide findings and caveats: About two months after transplant, alpha-beta T cells reportedly came from several hundred expanded graft clones. The study traced high day-60 TCRbeta diversity in some patients to surviving recipient T cells and thymic progenitors. Hyperexpanded clones declined; after one year, newly produced T cells mostly supplied diversity.

This rearrangement joins TRBV20-1 to TRBJ2-5; the match to TRBD2 covers 9 bases. Sample: PBMCs, mostly from graft donor cells, taken 360 days after TCRalphabeta/CD19-depleted stem cell transplant. This sequence was found in a male patient between 2 and 10 years old who had a stem cell transplant for acute lymphoblastic leukemia, so the T cells may come from the graft donor. For the CDR3, the DNA is TGCAGTGCTAGGCTCATAGCGGGAGAGGGGCAAGAGACCCAGTACTTC. It yields the protein CSARLIAGEGQETQYF.